The 4 T cell receptor beta chains below all came from one sample that was sequenced in a study of cytomegalovirus exposure and HLA in healthy donors. Profiled with immunoSEQ multiplex PCR; TCRdb holds only in-frame clones, not every one. The sample has more than 300,000 clones, just over 85% seen once. The sequenced material came from PBMCs. The receptors originated from a woman younger than 30 in good health and CMV-seronegative.

V usage is TRBV9 and J usage is TRBJ2-3; 7 positions agree with TRBD2. Trimming at V came to 2 bases and at J to 2 bases, leaving 8 bases not matched to a gene. The CDR3 runs 16 residues. Germline V gene sequence: CDR1 SGDLS, CDR2 YYNGEE. The CDR3 coding sequence is TGTGCCAGCAGCGTCCACCGGGAGGATCCCACAGATACGCAGTATTTT. Its protein is CASSVHREDPTDTQYF.

This clone came up once. The chain combines TRBV6-5 with TRBJ2-3; D ambiguous. Looked up from germline, CDR1 is MNHEY and CDR2 is SVGAGI. The ends were cut back, 6 bases at V and 1 base at J, with 8 bases in the middle. The CDR3 extends over 13 amino acids. The CDR3: CASRLSGTDTQYF. CDR3 sequence (DNA): TGTGCCAGCAGGCTGTCGGGCACAGATACGCAGTATTTT.

The chain employs TRBV29-1 and TRBJ1-2; D is unclear. Germline CDR1 reads SQVTM; CDR2 reads ANQGSEA. The CDR3 has 11 residues. The germline V and J ends were trimmed by 7 bases and 5 bases, with 11 bases remaining between them. In DNA, the CDR3 is TGCAGCGCTCGTCGGGAATATGGCTACACCTTC. Its translation: CSARREYGYTF.

This chain uses TRBV7-9 with TRBJ2-3; 9 bases match TRBD2. V shed 1 base and J 5 bases; nucleotides not matched to a gene: 4. The CDR3 extends over 15 amino acids. Germline CDR1 reads SEHNR; CDR2 reads FQNEAQ (reference sequence). This chain's CDR3 is CASSLGGRARDTQYF. The CDR3 region has the DNA TGTGCCAGCAGCTTAGGCGGGAGGGCCCGAGATACGCAGTATTTT.